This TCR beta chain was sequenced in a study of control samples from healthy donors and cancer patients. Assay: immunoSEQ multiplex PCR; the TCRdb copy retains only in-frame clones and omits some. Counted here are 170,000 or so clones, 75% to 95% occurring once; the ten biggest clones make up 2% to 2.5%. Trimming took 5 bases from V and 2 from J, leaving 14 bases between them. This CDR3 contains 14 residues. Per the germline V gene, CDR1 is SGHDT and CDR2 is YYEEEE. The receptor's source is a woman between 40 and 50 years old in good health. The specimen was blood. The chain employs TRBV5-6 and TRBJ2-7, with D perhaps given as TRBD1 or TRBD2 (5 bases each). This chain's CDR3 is CASRSRARAYEQYF. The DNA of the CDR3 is TGTGCCAGCAGGAGCAGGGCGAGGGCCTACGAGCAGTACTTC.